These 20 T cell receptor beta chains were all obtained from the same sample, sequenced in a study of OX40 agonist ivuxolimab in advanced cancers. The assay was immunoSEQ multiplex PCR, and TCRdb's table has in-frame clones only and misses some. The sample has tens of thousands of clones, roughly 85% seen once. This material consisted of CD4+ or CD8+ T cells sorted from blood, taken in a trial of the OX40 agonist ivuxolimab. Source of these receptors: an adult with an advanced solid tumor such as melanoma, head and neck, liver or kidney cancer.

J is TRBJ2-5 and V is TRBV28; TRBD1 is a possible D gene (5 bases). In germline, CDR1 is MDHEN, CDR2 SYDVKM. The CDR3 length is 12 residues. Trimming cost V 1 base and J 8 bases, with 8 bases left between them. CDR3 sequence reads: CASSLFQGTQYF. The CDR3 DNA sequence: TGTGCCAGCAGTTTATTCCAGGGAACCCAGTACTTC.

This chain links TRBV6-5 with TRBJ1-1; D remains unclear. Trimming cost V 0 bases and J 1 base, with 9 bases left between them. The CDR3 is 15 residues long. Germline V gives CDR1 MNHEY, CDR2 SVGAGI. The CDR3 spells CASSYSLNTNTEAFF. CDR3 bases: TGTGCCAGCAGTTACTCGCTGAACACGAACACTGAAGCTTTCTTT.

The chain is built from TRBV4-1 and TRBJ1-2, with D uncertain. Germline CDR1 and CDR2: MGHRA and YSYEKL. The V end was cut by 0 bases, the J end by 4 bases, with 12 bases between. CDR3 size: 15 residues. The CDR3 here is CASSQDRTQTYGYTF. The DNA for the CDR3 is TGCGCCAGCAGCCAAGATCGGACGCAGACCTATGGCTACACCTTC.

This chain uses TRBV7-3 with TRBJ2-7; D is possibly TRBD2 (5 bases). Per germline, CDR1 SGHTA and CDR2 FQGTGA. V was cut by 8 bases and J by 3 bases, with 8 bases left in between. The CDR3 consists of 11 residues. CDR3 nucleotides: TGTGCCAGCCGCCGGGACTACGAGCAGTACTTC. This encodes CASRRDYEQYF.

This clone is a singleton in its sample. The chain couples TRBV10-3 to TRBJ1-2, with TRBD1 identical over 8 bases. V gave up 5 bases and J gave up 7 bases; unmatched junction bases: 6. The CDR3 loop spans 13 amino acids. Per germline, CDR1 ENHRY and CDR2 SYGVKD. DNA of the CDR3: TGTGCCATCAGTCTCGGACAGGGAGGTGGCTACACCTTC. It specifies CAISLGQGGGYTF.

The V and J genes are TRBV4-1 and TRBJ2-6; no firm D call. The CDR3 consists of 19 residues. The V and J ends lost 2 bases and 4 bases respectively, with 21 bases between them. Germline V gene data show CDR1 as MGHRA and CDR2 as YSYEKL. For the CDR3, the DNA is TGCGCCAGCAGCCAACTTGTAGATTCCTCCCGTCCCGGGGCCAACGTCCTGACTTTC. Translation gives CASSQLVDSSRPGANVLTF.

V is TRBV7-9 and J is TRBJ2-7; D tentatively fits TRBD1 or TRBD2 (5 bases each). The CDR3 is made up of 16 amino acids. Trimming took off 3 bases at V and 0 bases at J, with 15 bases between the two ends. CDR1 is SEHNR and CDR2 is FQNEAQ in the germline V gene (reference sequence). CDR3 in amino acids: CASSFLRDGSSYEQYF. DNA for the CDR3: TGTGCCAGCAGCTTCCTCCGGGACGGTAGCTCCTACGAGCAGTACTTC.

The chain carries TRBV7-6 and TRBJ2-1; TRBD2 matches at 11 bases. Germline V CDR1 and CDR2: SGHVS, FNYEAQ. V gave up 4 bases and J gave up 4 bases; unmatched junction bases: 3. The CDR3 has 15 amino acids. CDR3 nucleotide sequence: TGTGCCAGCAGCTCGACTAGCGGGATTTACAATGAGCAGTTCTTC. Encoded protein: CASSSTSGIYNEQFF.

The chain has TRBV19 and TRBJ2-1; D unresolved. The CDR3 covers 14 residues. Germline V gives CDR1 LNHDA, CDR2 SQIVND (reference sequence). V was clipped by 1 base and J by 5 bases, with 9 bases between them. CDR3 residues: CASSIGFTDNEQFF. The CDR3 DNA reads TGTGCCAGTAGTATAGGCTTCACAGACAATGAGCAGTTCTTC.

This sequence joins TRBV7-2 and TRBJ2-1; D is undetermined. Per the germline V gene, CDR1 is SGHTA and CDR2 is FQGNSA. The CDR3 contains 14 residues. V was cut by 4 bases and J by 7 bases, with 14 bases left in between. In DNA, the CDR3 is TGTGCCAGCAGCTATAATACCATACGGAATGAGCAGTTCTTC. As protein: CASSYNTIRNEQFF.

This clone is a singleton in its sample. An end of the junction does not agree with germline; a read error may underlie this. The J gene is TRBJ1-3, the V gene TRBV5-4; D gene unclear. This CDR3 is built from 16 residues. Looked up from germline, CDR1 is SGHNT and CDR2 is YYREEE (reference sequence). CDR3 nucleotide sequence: TGCGCCAGCAGCCAAGAAAAGGGTTTCTCTGGAAACACCATATATTTT. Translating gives CASSQEKGFSGNTIYF. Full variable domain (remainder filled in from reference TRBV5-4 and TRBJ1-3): ETGVTQSPTHLIKTRGQQVTLRCSSQSGHNTVSWYQQALGQGPQFIFQYYREEENGRGNFPPRFSGLQFPNYSSELNVNALELDDSALYLCASSQEKGFSGNTIYFGEGSWLTVV.

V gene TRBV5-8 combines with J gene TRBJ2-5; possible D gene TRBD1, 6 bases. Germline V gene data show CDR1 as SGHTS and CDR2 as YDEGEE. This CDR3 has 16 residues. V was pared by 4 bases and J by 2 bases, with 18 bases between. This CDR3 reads CASSTGQLHEQETQYF. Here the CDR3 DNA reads TGTGCCAGCAGCACCGGACAGCTCCATGAACAAGAGACCCAGTACTTC.

Here the CDR3 DNA reads TGCAGACCCCAGGCGAACACTGAAGCTTTCTTT. Amino acids: CRPQANTEAFF. The V gene is TRBV20-1, the J gene TRBJ1-1, with no clear D. Germline V gene lookup returns CDR1 DFQATT and CDR2 SNEGSKA (reference sequence). This CDR3 has 11 residues.

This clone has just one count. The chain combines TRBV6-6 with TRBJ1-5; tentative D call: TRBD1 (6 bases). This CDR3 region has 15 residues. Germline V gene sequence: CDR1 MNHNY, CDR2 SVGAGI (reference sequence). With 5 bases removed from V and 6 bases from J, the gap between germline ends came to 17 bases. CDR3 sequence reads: CASSQGTRTSQPQHF. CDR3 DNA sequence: TGTGCCAGCAGTCAGGGGACCCGGACTAGTCAGCCCCAGCATTTT.

The DNA for the CDR3 is TGTGCCATCAGTGAGTCGAGGTCCGGCGCTGAAGCTTTCTTT. The encoded protein is CAISESRSGAEAFF. J is TRBJ1-1 and V is TRBV10-3, with no clear D. Germline V gives CDR1 ENHRY, CDR2 SYGVKD. Trimming stripped 0 bases from V and 6 bases from J, with 11 bases between. The CDR3 is 14 amino acids.

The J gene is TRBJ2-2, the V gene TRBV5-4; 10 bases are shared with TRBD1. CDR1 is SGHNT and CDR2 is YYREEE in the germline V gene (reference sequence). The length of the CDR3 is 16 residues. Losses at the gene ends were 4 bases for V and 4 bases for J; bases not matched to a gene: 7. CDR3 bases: TGTGCCAGCAGCCACCGGGACAGGGGCTTCACCGGGGAGCTGTTTTTT. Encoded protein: CASSHRDRGFTGELFF.

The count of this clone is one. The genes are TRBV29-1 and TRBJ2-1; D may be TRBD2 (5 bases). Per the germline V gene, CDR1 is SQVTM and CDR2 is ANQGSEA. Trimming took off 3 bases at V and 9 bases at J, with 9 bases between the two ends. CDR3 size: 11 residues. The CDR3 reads CSVDSGGEQFF. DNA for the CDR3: TGCAGCGTTGACTCCGGAGGTGAGCAGTTCTTC.

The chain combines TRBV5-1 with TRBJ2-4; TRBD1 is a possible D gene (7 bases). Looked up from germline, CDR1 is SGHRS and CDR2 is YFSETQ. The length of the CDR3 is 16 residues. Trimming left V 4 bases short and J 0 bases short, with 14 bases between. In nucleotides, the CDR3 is TGCGCCAGCAGCGGGGGGACAGACCTAGCCAAAAACATTCAGTACTTC. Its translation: CASSGGTDLAKNIQYF.

The CDR3 nucleotides are TGTGCCAGCAGCCCCCTAAGGACGGAGACCCAGTACTTC. Residues: CASSPLRTETQYF. The rearrangement uses TRBV7-2 and TRBJ2-5; D ambiguous. Germline-derived CDR1 and CDR2 are SGHTA and FQGNSA. V gave up 5 bases and J gave up 5 bases, with 12 bases separating them. This CDR3 region has 13 residues.

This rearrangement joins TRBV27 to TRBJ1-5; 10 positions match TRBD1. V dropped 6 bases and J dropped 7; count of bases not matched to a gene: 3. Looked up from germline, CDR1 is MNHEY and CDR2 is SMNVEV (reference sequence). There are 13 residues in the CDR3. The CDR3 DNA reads TGTGCCAGCAGAGCGACAGGGGGCCAGCCCCAGCATTTT. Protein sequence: CASRATGGQPQHF.